The present TCR beta chain was sequenced within a study of a mutant IDH1 vaccine in newly diagnosed glioma. Study-level background: Of treated patients, approximately 62% were men and 37.5% women, averaging around 42 years. Beforehand, treatment had been radiotherapy, temozolomide, or both; the majority received both. Study conclusions and caveats: Vaccination elicited immune responses in roughly 92% of patients.

Method: immunoSEQ multiplex PCR; TCRdb's copy keeps in-frame clones and lacks some. The sample carries 85,000 to 100,000 clones, roughly 90% recorded once. About this clone itself: No antigen is known for it.

The CDR3 sequence is 14 residues long. Trimming took off 4 bases at V and 0 bases at J, with 7 bases between the two ends. CDR1 MDHEN and CDR2 SYDVKM come from the germline V gene. Time point meaning: baseline, week 1 (first vaccination visit). Documented treatment: pre-vaccination baseline after standard-of-care therapy. The V and J genes are TRBV28 and TRBJ2-1, with D unresolved. This clonotype originated in a woman aged 50 to 60 with glioma. The sample consisted of PBMCs, taken from a glioma patient treated with radiotherapy, temozolomide or both. The CDR3 bases are TGTGCCAGCAGTTCCCTGATCTCCTACAATGAGCAGTTCTTC. Protein product: CASSSLISYNEQFF.